The next 7 T cell receptor beta chains were all read from a single sample in a study of T cell responses to AZD1222 COVID-19 vaccine. Generated by immunoSEQ multiplex PCR, the TCRdb table keeps only in-frame clones and is missing some. The sample has under 110,000 clones; more than 75% are singletons. The sample here was peripheral blood, taken 28 days after the second AZD1222 dose. The receptors come from an adult who received the AZD1222 COVID-19 vaccine.

This clone came up many times. The same CDR3 also results from other DNA sequences found in this sample. The J gene is TRBJ2-3, the V gene TRBV9; TRBD2 matches at 14 bases. Germline V gene data show CDR1 as SGDLS and CDR2 as YYNGEE. The CDR3 spans 18 residues. J lost 2 bases, V lost 4 bases, and 9 bases had no gene match. The CDR3 bases are TGTGCCAGCAGCACAGGGACTAGCGGGGGAACTTCCACAGATACGCAGTATTTT. Amino acid sequence: CASSTGTSGGTSTDTQYF.

V and J are TRBV12-5 and TRBJ2-3; D unresolved. Germline V gene lookup returns CDR1 LGHNT and CDR2 FRNRAP. V lost 4 bases, J lost 2 bases, and 7 bases lay in between. This CDR3 region has 13 residues. The CDR3 protein is CASGSSATDTQYF. CDR3 bases: TGTGCTAGTGGTTCCTCGGCCACAGATACGCAGTATTTT.

V is TRBV6-6 and J is TRBJ2-1, with 12 bases fitting TRBD2. This CDR3 contains 16 residues. V was pared by 6 bases and J by 5 bases, with 8 bases of the junction left unmatched. Germline V gives CDR1 MNHNY, CDR2 SVGAGI (reference sequence). In DNA, the CDR3 is TGTGCCAGCAGCCATCGACTAGCGGGAGAGAACAATGAGCAGTTCTTC. It translates to CASSHRLAGENNEQFF.

The chain uses TRBV29-1 and TRBJ2-3; TRBD2 matches at 12 bases. The CDR3 extends over 15 amino acids. Germline CDR1 and CDR2: SQVTM and ANQGSEA. J lost 7 bases, V lost 4 bases, and 9 bases had no gene match. CDR3 region: CSVGVTSGSRNTQYF. The CDR3 nucleotides read TGCAGCGTTGGGGTGACTAGCGGGAGTAGGAATACGCAGTATTTT.

This chain uses TRBV2 with TRBJ1-1; D may be TRBD1 (5 bases). The ends were cut back, 5 bases at V and 1 base at J, with 11 bases in the middle. This CDR3 is 14 amino acids long. Germline assignment: CDR1 SNHLY and CDR2 FYNNEI. The CDR3 DNA is TGTGCCAGCAGTCGCGACCAGGGGAACACTGAAGCTTTCTTT. Its protein is CASSRDQGNTEAFF.

This chain links TRBV9 with TRBJ1-3; 7 nucleotides line up with TRBD1. CDR1 is SGDLS, CDR2 YYNGEE, per germline. This CDR3 spans 16 amino acids. V lost 2 bases and J lost 0; bases outside the gene matches: 5. CDR3 sequence reads: CASSVSTGVSGNTIYF. CDR3 DNA sequence: TGTGCCAGCAGCGTTTCTACAGGGGTCTCTGGAAACACCATATATTTT. Looking up the rest from reference TRBV9 and TRBJ1-3 gives the full variable domain: DSGVTQTPKHLITATGQRVTLRCSPRSGDLSVYWYQQSLDQGLQFLIQYYNGEERAKGNILERFSAQQFPDLHSELNLSSLELGDSALYFCASSVSTGVSGNTIYFGEGSWLTVV.

Here the CDR3 DNA reads TGTGCCAGCAGCCTCGACAGGGCTCAGCCCCAGCATTTT. It translates to CASSLDRAQPQHF. The J gene is TRBJ1-5, the V gene TRBV2; 7 bases line up with TRBD1. Germline V gene sequence: CDR1 SNHLY, CDR2 FYNNEI. CDR3 length: 13 amino acids. With 6 bases clipped from V and 6 bases from J, the junction kept 5 bases outside the gene matches.